These 24 T cell receptor beta chains were all obtained from the same sample, sequenced in a study of shared clonotypes between healthy human individuals. Only in-frame clones appear in the TCRdb table, and some are missing; sequencing was by immunoSEQ multiplex PCR. The repertoire holds 1,400,000 or so clones, with less than 99% as singletons. Specimen: naive CD4+ T cells sorted from blood. The subset is: CD45RA+ positively selected. These receptors came from a man aged 30-40 years in good health.

About this clone: This specimen includes other DNA sequences encoding the same CDR3. CDR3 nucleotide sequence: TGCAGTGCTAGCTTCTACGAGCAGTACTTC. This encodes CSASFYEQYF. The chain carries TRBV20-1 and TRBJ2-7, with D uncertain. With 3 bases removed from V and 3 bases from J, the gap between germline ends came to 3 bases. Germline assignment: CDR1 DFQATT and CDR2 SNEGSKA (reference sequence). The CDR3 has 10 amino acids.

The chain carries TRBV18 and TRBJ1-1; the D gene is possibly TRBD1 (6 bases). CDR3 length: 15 residues. Germline CDR1 KGHSH, CDR2 LQKENI. With 6 bases removed from V and 5 bases from J, the gap between germline ends came to 19 bases. CDR3 sequence: CASSLWEGDLTEAFF. CDR3 sequence (DNA): TGTGCCAGCTCCTTATGGGAGGGGGATTTGACTGAAGCTTTCTTT.

This rearrangement joins TRBV5-6 to TRBJ2-2; 14 bases match TRBD2. Germline loops: CDR1 SGHDT, CDR2 YYEEEE. CDR3 size: 16 residues. V dropped 4 bases and J dropped 7; count of bases not matched to a gene: 6. CDR3 amino acids: CASSRGLAGVVGELFF. CDR3 nucleotide sequence: TGTGCCAGCAGCCGGGGACTAGCGGGAGTTGTCGGGGAGCTGTTTTTT.

This rearrangement joins TRBV10-3 to TRBJ2-3, with D possibly matching TRBD1 (6 bases). This CDR3 contains 15 residues. The germline V and J ends were trimmed by 3 bases and 4 bases, with 14 bases remaining between them. Germline CDR1 is ENHRY and CDR2 is SYGVKD. The CDR3 DNA is TGTGCCATCAGTGAAGGGGGTAATCTTGCAGATACGCAGTATTTT. Residues: CAISEGGNLADTQYF.

This sequence joins TRBV7-2 and TRBJ2-7; 7 bases map to TRBD1. The CDR3 spans 15 residues. Germline CDR1 SGHTA, CDR2 FQGNSA. V trimming: 8 bases; J trimming: 2 bases; junction bases outside the gene matches: 12. The CDR3 reads CASRQTGTATYEQYF. In DNA form, the CDR3 reads TGTGCCAGCCGCCAAACCGGGACAGCGACCTACGAGCAGTACTTC.

The V and J genes are TRBV20-1 and TRBJ2-7, with D unresolved. From germline, CDR1 is DFQATT and CDR2 SNEGSKA (reference sequence). V shed 0 bases and J shed 6 bases, with 6 bases lying between them. The CDR3 length is 11 residues. The CDR3 DNA reads as TGCAGTGCTAGAGATGAGACCGAGCAGTACTTC. Protein sequence: CSARDETEQYF.

This sequence joins TRBV4-1 and TRBJ2-1; TRBD1 agrees at 9 bases. CDR1 is MGHRA, CDR2 YSYEKL, per germline. This CDR3 spans 14 amino acids. V shed 3 bases and J 7 bases; nucleotides not matched to a gene: 4. DNA of the CDR3: TGCGCCAGCAGCCAGAGGACAGGGGTTAATGAGCAGTTCTTC. As protein: CASSQRTGVNEQFF.

The chain carries TRBV7-2 and TRBJ2-1; 9 positions agree with TRBD2. This CDR3 spans 17 amino acids. The V segment lost 2 bases and the J segment 7 bases; nucleotides outside the gene matches: 12. Looked up from germline, CDR1 is SGHTA and CDR2 is FQGNSA. This CDR3 reads CASSLRASGTKPNEQFF. The CDR3 nucleotides read TGTGCCAGCAGCTTAAGGGCTAGCGGGACGAAACCAAATGAGCAGTTCTTC. Full variable domain (rest looked up from reference TRBV7-2 and TRBJ2-1): GAGVSQSPSNKVTEKGKDVELRCDPISGHTALYWYRQSLGQGLEFLIYFQGNSAPDKSGLPSDRFSAERTGGSVSTLTIQRTQQEDSAVYLCASSLRASGTKPNEQFFGPGTRLTVL.

V and J are TRBV29-1 and TRBJ1-2; 11 nucleotides agree with TRBD1. V was clipped by 8 bases and J by 6 bases; unmatched bases: 11. This CDR3 has 14 amino acids. In germline, CDR1 is SQVTM, CDR2 ANQGSEA. CDR3 region: CSSLGQGAYDGYTF. CDR3 DNA: TGCAGCTCTCTCGGACAGGGGGCCTACGATGGCTACACCTTC.

The rearrangement links TRBV13 to TRBJ1-3; D not certain. Deletions cut 5 bases from V and 0 bases from J, with 14 bases between. CDR3 size: 16 residues. Germline CDR1 reads PRHDT; CDR2 reads FYEKMQ (reference sequence). CDR3 sequence reads: CASSPQTVNSGNTIYF. In nucleotides, the CDR3 is TGTGCCAGCAGCCCCCAGACCGTAAACTCTGGAAACACCATATATTTT. Based on the CDR3 plus reference TRBV13 and TRBJ1-3, the full variable domain is AAGVIQSPRHLIKEKRETATLKCYPIPRHDTVYWYQQGPGQDPQFLISFYEKMQSDKGSIPDRFSAQQFSDYHSELNMSSLELGDSALYFCASSPQTVNSGNTIYFGEGSWLTVV.

This chain connects TRBV6-5 to TRBJ1-1, with D perhaps TRBD1 (5 bases). V shed 10 bases and J shed 6 bases, with 24 bases lying between them. The germline V gene encodes CDR1 MNHEY and CDR2 SVGAGI. The CDR3 spans 15 residues. Here the CDR3 DNA reads TGTGCCACCTCCGGGGGGTCACCGGGGCGGGCTGAAGCTTTCTTT. It yields the protein CATSGGSPGRAEAFF.

The gene calls are TRBV29-1 and TRBJ2-7, with D possibly TRBD1 on 6 matching bases. Germline loops: CDR1 SQVTM, CDR2 ANQGSEA. This CDR3 is built from 13 residues. V was trimmed by 6 bases and J by 0 bases, leaving 12 bases between them. Here the CDR3 DNA reads TGCAGCGTCCGCCGGGACATCTCCTACGAGCAGTACTTC. Translation gives CSVRRDISYEQYF.

The chain has TRBV5-1 and TRBJ2-3; D is undetermined. This CDR3 region has 12 residues. The germline V gene encodes CDR1 SGHRS and CDR2 YFSETQ. Trimming removed 2 bases from V and 4 bases from J, with 5 bases in between. Here the CDR3 reads CASSFFSDTQYF. CDR3 DNA: TGCGCCAGCAGCTTCTTCTCAGATACGCAGTATTTT.

This chain connects TRBV14 to TRBJ2-1; perhaps D is TRBD1 or TRBD2 (6 bases each). Germline-derived CDR1 and CDR2 are SGHDN and FVKESK. V gave up 4 bases and J gave up 4 bases, with 11 bases separating them. The CDR3 is made up of 14 amino acids. The chain's CDR3 is CASSRQGRYNEQFF. The CDR3 coding sequence is TGTGCCAGCAGCCGTCAGGGGAGGTACAATGAGCAGTTCTTC. Full variable domain (remainder filled in from reference TRBV14 and TRBJ2-1): EAGVTQFPSHSVIEKGQTVTLRCDPISGHDNLYWYRRVMGKEIKFLLHFVKESKQDESGMPNNRFLAERTGGTYSTLKVQPAELEDSGVYFCASSRQGRYNEQFFGPGTRLTVL.

The chain has TRBV29-1 and TRBJ1-2, with TRBD1 matching over 7 bases. Germline loops: CDR1 SQVTM, CDR2 ANQGSEA. The junction had 7 bases not matched to a gene; V was cut back by 6 bases and J by 3 bases. The CDR3 consists of 13 residues. CDR3 bases: TGCAGCGTGGCCGGGACAGATCACTATGGCTACACCTTC. This translates into CSVAGTDHYGYTF.

The V gene is TRBV7-9, the J gene TRBJ2-1; TRBD2 matches at 16 bases. V shed 1 base and J 8 bases; nucleotides not matched to a gene: 11. The germline V gene has CDR1 SEHNR and CDR2 FQNEAQ (reference sequence). The CDR3 has 19 amino acids. CDR3 nucleotide sequence: TGTGCCAGCAGCTTAGGGGGACTAGCGGGAGGGGACCTGAGCTATGAGCAGTTCTTC. This codes for CASSLGGLAGGDLSYEQFF. Together with reference TRBV7-9 and TRBJ2-1, the CDR3 gives the full variable domain: DTGVSQNPRHKITKRGQNVTFRCDPISEHNRLYWYRQTLGQGPEFLTYFQNEAQLEKSRLLSDRFSAERPKGSFSTLEIQRTEQGDSAMYLCASSLGGLAGGDLSYEQFFGPGTRLTVL.

In regard to this clone: At one end the junction does not follow the germline gene, possibly because of a read error. This chain connects TRBV7-7 to TRBJ2-1; 7 bases match TRBD2. Germline V lookup: CDR1 SSHAT, CDR2 FNYEAQ (reference sequence). This CDR3 has 14 amino acids. In DNA form, the CDR3 reads TGTGCTAGCAGCTTAGAGTGGACTAGTGATGAGCAGTTCTTC. Residues: CASSLEWTSDEQFF.

This chain links TRBV28 with TRBJ2-7; maybe TRBD1 (5 bases). V was shortened by 3 bases and J by 5 bases, with 8 bases between the two germline ends. This CDR3 has 12 amino acids. CDR1 MDHEN and CDR2 SYDVKM come from the germline V gene. This CDR3 reads CASSLDKNEQYF. CDR3 bases: TGTGCCAGCAGTTTGGACAAAAACGAGCAGTACTTC.

V is TRBV5-1 and J is TRBJ2-7; 7 nucleotides line up with TRBD1. V shed 0 bases and J 0 bases; nucleotides not matched to a gene: 3. The germline V gene encodes CDR1 SGHRS and CDR2 YFSETQ. The CDR3 contains 15 residues. The CDR3 nucleotides are TGCGCCAGCAGCTTGGGACAGGGAGACTCCTACGAGCAGTACTTC. Translation: CASSLGQGDSYEQYF. Together with reference TRBV5-1 and TRBJ2-7, the CDR3 gives the full variable domain: KAGVTQTPRYLIKTRGQQVTLSCSPISGHRSVSWYQQTPGQGLQFLFEYFSETQRNKGNFPGRFSGRQFSNSRSEMNVSTLELGDSALYLCASSLGQGDSYEQYFGPGTRLTVT.

The chain couples TRBV6-6 to TRBJ1-4; 7 bases agree with TRBD1. The V segment lost 6 bases and the J segment 8 bases; nucleotides outside the gene matches: 9. This CDR3 has 14 residues. Germline V gene data show CDR1 as MNHNY and CDR2 as SVGAGI (reference sequence). The CDR3 region is CASSLYRGQEKLFF. The CDR3 DNA reads TGTGCCAGCAGCCTTTACAGGGGACAAGAAAAACTGTTTTTT.

The V gene is TRBV20-1, the J gene TRBJ2-5; D gene unclear. The CDR3 length is 11 residues. Germline-derived CDR1 and CDR2 are DFQATT and SNEGSKA (reference sequence). V gave up 3 bases and J gave up 3 bases, with 5 bases separating them. The CDR3 sequence is CSASSKETQYF. CDR3 nucleotide sequence: TGCAGTGCTAGTTCCAAAGAGACCCAGTACTTC.

The V gene is TRBV28, the J gene TRBJ1-5; tentative D call: TRBD1 (6 bases). Between the trimmed V and J ends, which lost 3 bases and 4 bases, there was a span of 13 bases. Germline lookup yields CDR1 MDHEN and CDR2 SYDVKM. The CDR3 has 15 amino acids. For the CDR3, the DNA is TGTGCCAGCAGTTTGTCACAGGGATGGAATCAGCCCCAGCATTTT. It translates to CASSLSQGWNQPQHF.

This rearrangement joins TRBV11-3 to TRBJ2-1; no clear D. CDR1 is SGHNT and CDR2 is YENEEA in the germline V gene. The CDR3 totals 14 residues. Trimming removed 0 bases from V and 8 bases from J, with 11 bases in between. The CDR3: CASSLEGYSDEQFF. The CDR3, as DNA: TGTGCCAGCAGCTTAGAGGGCTACAGCGATGAGCAGTTCTTC.

V and J are TRBV7-8 and TRBJ2-3; D perhaps matches TRBD1 (6 bases). The V end was cut by 5 bases, the J end by 2 bases, with 14 bases between. The CDR3 loop spans 15 amino acids. Per germline, CDR1 SGHVS and CDR2 FQNEAQ. The CDR3 nucleotides read TGTGCCAGCAGCCCTAGACAGGAAAACACAGATACGCAGTATTTT. It encodes CASSPRQENTDTQYF.